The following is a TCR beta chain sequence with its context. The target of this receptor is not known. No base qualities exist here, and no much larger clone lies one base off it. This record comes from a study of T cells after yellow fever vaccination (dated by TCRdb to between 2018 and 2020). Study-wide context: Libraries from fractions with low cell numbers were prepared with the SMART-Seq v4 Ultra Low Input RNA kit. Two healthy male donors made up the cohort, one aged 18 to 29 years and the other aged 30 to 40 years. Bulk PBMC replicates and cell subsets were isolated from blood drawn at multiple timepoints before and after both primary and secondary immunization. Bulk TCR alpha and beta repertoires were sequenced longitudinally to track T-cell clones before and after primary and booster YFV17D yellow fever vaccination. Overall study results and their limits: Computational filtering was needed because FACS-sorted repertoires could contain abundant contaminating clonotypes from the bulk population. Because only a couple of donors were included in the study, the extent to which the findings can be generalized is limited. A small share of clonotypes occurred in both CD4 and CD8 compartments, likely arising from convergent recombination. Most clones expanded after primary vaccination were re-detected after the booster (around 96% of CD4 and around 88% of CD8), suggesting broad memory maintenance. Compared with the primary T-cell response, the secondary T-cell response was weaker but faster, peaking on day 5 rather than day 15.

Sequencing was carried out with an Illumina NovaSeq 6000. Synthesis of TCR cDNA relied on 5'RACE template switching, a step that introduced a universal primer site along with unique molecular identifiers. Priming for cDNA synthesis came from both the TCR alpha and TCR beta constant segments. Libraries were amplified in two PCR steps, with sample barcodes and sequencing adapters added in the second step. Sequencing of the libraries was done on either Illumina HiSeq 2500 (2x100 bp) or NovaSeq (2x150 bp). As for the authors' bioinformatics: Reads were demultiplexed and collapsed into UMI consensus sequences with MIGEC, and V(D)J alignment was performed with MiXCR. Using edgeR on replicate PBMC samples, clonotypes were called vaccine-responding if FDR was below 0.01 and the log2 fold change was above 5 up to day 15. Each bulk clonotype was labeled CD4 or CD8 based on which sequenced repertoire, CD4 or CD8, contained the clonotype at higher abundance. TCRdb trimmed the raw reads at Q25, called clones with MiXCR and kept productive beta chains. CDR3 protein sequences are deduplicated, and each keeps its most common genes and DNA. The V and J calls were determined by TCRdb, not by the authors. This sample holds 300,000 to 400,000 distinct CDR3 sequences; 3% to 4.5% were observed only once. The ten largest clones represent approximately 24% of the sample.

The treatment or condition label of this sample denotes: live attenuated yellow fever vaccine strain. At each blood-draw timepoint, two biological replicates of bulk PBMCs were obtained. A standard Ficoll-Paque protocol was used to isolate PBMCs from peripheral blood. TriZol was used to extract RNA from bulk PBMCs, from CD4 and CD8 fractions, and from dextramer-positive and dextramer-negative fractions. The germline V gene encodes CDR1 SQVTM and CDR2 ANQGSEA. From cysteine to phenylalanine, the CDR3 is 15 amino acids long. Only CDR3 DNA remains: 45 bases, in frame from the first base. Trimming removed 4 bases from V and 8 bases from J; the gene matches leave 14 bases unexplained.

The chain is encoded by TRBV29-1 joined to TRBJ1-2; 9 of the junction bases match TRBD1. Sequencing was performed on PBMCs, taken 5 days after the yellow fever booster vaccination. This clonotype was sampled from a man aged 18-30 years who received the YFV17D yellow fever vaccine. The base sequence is TGCAGCGTTGGGTCGGGACAGGGCCTCTCGGAGGGCTACACCTTC. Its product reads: CSVGSGQGLSEGYTF. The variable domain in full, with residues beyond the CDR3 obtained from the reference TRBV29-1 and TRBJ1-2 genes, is SAVISQKPSRDICQRGTSLTIQCQVDSQVTMMFWYRQQPGQSLTLIATANQGSEATYESGFVIDKFPISRPNLTFSTLTVSNMSPEDSSIYLCSVGSGQGLSEGYTFGSGTRLTVV.